This TCR beta chain is from a study of regulatory T cells in long-lasting Graves disease. Whole-study findings and limits: Persistent Graves' patients had lower TCR diversity than newly diagnosed ones. The work looked only at peripheral blood and did not look at thyroid tissue.

This sample's time point: persistent/refractory GD, antithyroid drugs over 5 years with positive TRAb. After RNA was extracted from PBMCs, the TCR library was made from it. Clinicians diagnosed Graves' disease using American Thyroid Association guidelines. From an endocrinology department in Xi'an, China, came the patients. Through Arm-PCR of CDR3 regions and iRepertoire HTBI primers, TCR beta libraries were built. TCRdb recomputed calls from the multiplex PCR reads with MiXCR, one row per CDR3 protein. The sample lists about 290,000 distinct CDR3 sequences; approximately 20% were seen once. A word on this clonotype: What it recognizes is unknown.

This CDR3 has 15 amino acids. CDR1 SEHNR and CDR2 FQNEAQ come from the germline V gene (reference sequence). V shed 5 bases and J shed 6 bases, with 17 bases lying between them. This clonotype was obtained from a female donor with Graves disease. V and J are TRBV7-9 and TRBJ1-5; D ambiguous. Source: peripheral blood mononuclear cells (PBMCs), taken when the disease was refractory, from a patient treated with antithyroid drugs. CDR3 residues: CASSPRGGGSQPQHF. The CDR3 DNA follows: TGTGCCAGCAGCCCTAGAGGCGGTGGGAGTCAGCCCCAGCATTTT.